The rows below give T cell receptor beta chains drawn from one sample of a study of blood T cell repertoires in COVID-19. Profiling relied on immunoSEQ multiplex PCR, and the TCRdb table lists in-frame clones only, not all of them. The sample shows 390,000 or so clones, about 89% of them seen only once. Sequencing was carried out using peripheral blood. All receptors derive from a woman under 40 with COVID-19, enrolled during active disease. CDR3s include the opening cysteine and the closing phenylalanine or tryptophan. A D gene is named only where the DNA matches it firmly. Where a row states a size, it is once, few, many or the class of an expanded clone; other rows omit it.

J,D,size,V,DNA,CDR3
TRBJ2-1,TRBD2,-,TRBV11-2,TGTGCCAGCAGCTTAGGGGCGGGAGGGCCCTCCAATGAGCAGTTCTTC,CASSLGAGGPSNEQFF
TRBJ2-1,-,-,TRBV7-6,TGTGCCAGCAGCTTGAGGGAGATCAGTTCCTACAATGAGCAGTTCTTC,CASSLREISSYNEQFF
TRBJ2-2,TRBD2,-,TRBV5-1,TGCGCCAGCAGCACCACTAGCGGTAAAAACACCGGGGAGCTGTTTTTT,CASSTTSGKNTGELFF
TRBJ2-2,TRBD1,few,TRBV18,TGTGCCAGTGTCGGACAGGGGAACACCGGGGAGCTGTTTTTT,CASVGQGNTGELFF
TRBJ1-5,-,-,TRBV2,TGTGCCAGCAGGGCGGGGCATAGCAATCAGCCCCAGCATTTT,CASRAGHSNQPQHF
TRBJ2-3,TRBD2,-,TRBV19,TGTGCCAGTAGTATAAGGCAGGGAACTAGCGGGAGCGCAGATACGCAGTATTTT,CASSIRQGTSGSADTQYF
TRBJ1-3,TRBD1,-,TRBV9,TGTGCCAGCAGCTCGACAGGGTCAGTTGGAAACACCATATATTTT,CASSSTGSVGNTIYF
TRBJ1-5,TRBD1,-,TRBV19,TGTGCCAGTAGTATGGAGGGGGCTCCCTCTAGGGCCCAGCATTTT,CASSMEGAPSRAQHF
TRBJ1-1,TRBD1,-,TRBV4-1,TGCGCCAGCAGCCCCAGGGGGACAGGGGGCAAGGAGGACACTGAAGCTTTCTTT,CASSPRGTGGKEDTEAFF
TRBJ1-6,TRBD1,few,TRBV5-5,TGTGCCAGCAGCTTGAACACAGGGGGTAATTCACCCCTCCACTTT,CASSLNTGGNSPLHF
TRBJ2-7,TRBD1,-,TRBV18,TGTGCCAGCTCAAGAGGGGGCGCGGGCGAGCAGTACTTC,CASSRGGAGEQYF
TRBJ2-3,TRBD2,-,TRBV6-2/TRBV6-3,TGTGCCAGCAGTCGGACTAGCGGCTTCACAGATACGCAGTATTTT,CASSRTSGFTDTQYF
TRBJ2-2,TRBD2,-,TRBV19,TGTGCCAGTAGTGCCCCCCCCTTGCGGGGGGAAACCGGGGAGCTGTTTTTT,CASSAPPLRGETGELFF
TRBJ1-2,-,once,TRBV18,TGTGCCAGCTCACCACCCGGGCGGAGGGACGGCTACACCTTC,CASSPPGRRDGYTF
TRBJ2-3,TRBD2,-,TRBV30,TGTGCCTGGACATTTGCGGGAGAGGACGATACGCAGTATTTT,CAWTFAGEDDTQYF
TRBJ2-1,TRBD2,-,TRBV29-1,TGCAGCGTTTTTCTGACTAGCGGGAGATGGGACAATGAGCAGTTCTTC,CSVFLTSGRWDNEQFF
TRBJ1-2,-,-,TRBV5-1,TGCGCCAGCAGCTTGCAGGGGATGGATGGCTACACCTTC,CASSLQGMDGYTF
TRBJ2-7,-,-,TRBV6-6,TGTGCCAGCAGTTACTCCCAGAGGCCGGGTAGCGAGCAGTACTTC,CASSYSQRPGSEQYF
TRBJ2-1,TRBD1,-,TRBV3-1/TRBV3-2,TGTGCCAGCAGCGGACGGACAGGGGGCTACCTCAATGAGCAGTTCTTC,CASSGRTGGYLNEQFF
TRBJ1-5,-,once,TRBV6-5,TGTGCCAGCACCCCAAGTGTGGCTCAGCCCCAGCATTTT,CASTPSVAQPQHF
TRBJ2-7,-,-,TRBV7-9,TGTGCCAGCAGCTTAGGGGCTAACTCCTACGAGCAGTACTTC,CASSLGANSYEQYF
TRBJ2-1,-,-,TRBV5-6,TGTGCCAGCAGCTCCACGGGAGTCTACAATGAGCAGTTCTTC,CASSSTGVYNEQFF
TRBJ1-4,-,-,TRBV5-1,TGCGCCAGCAGCTTCGGGGTAGGGGGATCTCAAACTACCATTCGGGAAAAACTGTTTTTT,CASSFGVGGSQTTIREKLFF